This is a list of T cell receptor beta chains from one sample in a study of long-term antiretroviral therapy in people with HIV. Profiling relied on immunoSEQ multiplex PCR, and the TCRdb table lists in-frame clones only, not all of them. In the table there are about 6,500 clones, 80% to 90% of which are singletons. This specimen was unsorted PBMCs, taken 3.7 years after starting antiretroviral therapy. The receptors shown here come from a woman in her forties or fifties with HIV. CDR3s include the opening cysteine and the closing phenylalanine or tryptophan. Each record gives: D gene, clone size, CDR3 length, J gene, V gene, CDR3 DNA, CDR3 protein. The D gene is left open where the match is weak. Expanded clones are given a class, and other clones once, few, many or no size at all.

>NA|NA|15|TRBJ2-6|TRBV5-1
TGCGCCAGCAGTCACGAATTCTCTGGGGCCAACGTCCTGACTTTC
CASSHEFSGANVLTF
>TRBD1|NA|16|TRBJ1-6|TRBV10-3
TGTGCCATCAGTGTGCAGGGGGCGTCGGGGAATTCACCCCTCCACTTT
CAISVQGASGNSPLHF
>NA|NA|16|TRBJ2-3|TRBV4-3
TGCGCCAGCAGCCAAGGGTCGGGGGTCGCGACAGATACGCAGTATTTT
CASSQGSGVATDTQYF
>NA|NA|13|TRBJ1-5|TRBV2
TGTGCCAGCAGAGCAGGCGGGGACCAGCCCCAGCATTTT
CASRAGGDQPQHF
>TRBD2|NA|15|TRBJ2-1|TRBV19
TGTGCCAGTAGTATCCTAGCGGGAGAGTTCCATGAGCAGTTCTTC
CASSILAGEFHEQFF
>NA|NA|17|TRBJ1-1|TRBV30
TGTGCCTGGAGTATGACACCGGGACAAGAAACGAACACTGAAGCTTTCTTT
CAWSMTPGQETNTEAFF
>NA|NA|15|TRBJ2-7|TRBV1
TGCACCAGCAGCCGGTCGGGACTAGCGTCCTACGAGCAGTACTTC
CTSSRSGLASYEQYF
>NA|NA|13|TRBJ2-1|TRBV4-3
TGCGCCAGCAGCCAAGTTGTATCCTATGAGCAGTTCTTC
CASSQVVSYEQFF
>NA|NA|14|TRBJ2-7|TRBV28
TGTGCCAGCAACCCTGGGGGTTTTTCCTACGAGCAGTACTTC
CASNPGGFSYEQYF
>TRBD2|NA|18|TRBJ2-2|TRBV5-1
TGCGCCAGCAGCTTGGAGGGGACTACCCCAACGAACACCGGGGAGCTGTTTTTT
CASSLEGTTPTNTGELFF
>TRBD1|few|14|TRBJ1-2|TRBV6-5
TGTGCCAGCAGTTACAGCGCTGACAGGGTCGGCTACACCTTC
CASSYSADRVGYTF
>NA|NA|12|TRBJ1-1|TRBV6-6
TGTGCCAGCAGTTACCGAGACACTGAAGCTTTCTTT
CASSYRDTEAFF
>NA|NA|15|TRBJ1-3|TRBV28
TGTGCCAGCAGTTTACAATGGACAGTTGGAAACACCATATATTTT
CASSLQWTVGNTIYF
>NA|NA|15|TRBJ1-2|TRBV7-9
TGTGCCAGCAGCTCGTCGGACGGGGATCTCGGTGGCTACACCTTC
CASSSSDGDLGGYTF
>TRBD1|once|21|TRBJ2-4|TRBV4-3
TGCGCCAGCAGCCAAGATTATAGGAGACAGGGGGCGATTAAGGCCAAAAACATTCAGTACTTC
CASSQDYRRQGAIKAKNIQYF
>TRBD2|NA|19|TRBJ2-5|TRBV4-2
TGTGCCAGCAGCCAAGTTTGGAGTAGCGGGATGGGGAATCAAGAGACCCAGTACTTC
CASSQVWSSGMGNQETQYF
>TRBD1|NA|17|TRBJ1-5|TRBV28
TGTGCCAGCAGTTTAGCCCCCGACAGGGTTTGGAATCAGCCCCAGCATTTT
CASSLAPDRVWNQPQHF
>TRBD1|NA|13|TRBJ1-1|TRBV19
TGTGCCAGTAGTCTTGGACAGGTACCTGAAGCTTTCTTT
CASSLGQVPEAFF
>TRBD2|NA|16|TRBJ2-1|TRBV4-3
TGCGCCAGCAGCCAGGACGGGACTAGCGTTAGCGATGAGCAGTTCTTC
CASSQDGTSVSDEQFF
>NA|NA|15|TRBJ2-7|TRBV4-1
TGCGCCAGCAGCCAAGGGGGCACAGGCTCCTACGAGCAGTACTTC
CASSQGGTGSYEQYF
>NA|NA|15|TRBJ2-1|TRBV4-3
TGCGCCAGCAGCCAAAGCCGGTCCGTATACAATGAGCAGTTCTTC
CASSQSRSVYNEQFF
>TRBD1|NA|14|TRBJ1-4|TRBV6-1
TGTGCCAGCAGTGAAACTCAGGGGGGGACGCGACTGTTTTTT
CASSETQGGTRLFF
>TRBD1|NA|15|TRBJ2-7|TRBV5-5
TGTGCCAGCAGCTATTTGACAGGGAATCCCTACGAGCAGTACTTC
CASSYLTGNPYEQYF
>NA|NA|13|TRBJ2-7|TRBV6-6
TGTGCCAGCAGTTACTCCCGATTCTACGAGCAGTACTTC
CASSYSRFYEQYF
>NA|NA|16|TRBJ2-3|TRBV4-3
TGCGCCAGCAGCCAAGGACGCGGCGTGGGCACAGATACGCAGTATTTT
CASSQGRGVGTDTQYF
>NA|once|15|TRBJ2-7|TRBV4-2
TGTGCCAGCAGCCAAGTTGGGCGTAGCTCCTACGAGCAGTACTTC
CASSQVGRSSYEQYF
>NA|NA|11|TRBJ2-1|TRBV28
TGTGCCAGCAGTTCTTACAATGAGCAGTTCTTC
CASSSYNEQFF
>TRBD1|medium-sized|17|TRBJ2-7|TRBV14
TGTGCCAGCAGCCAAATGGTTTGGACAGGGGGCGAATACGAGCAGTACTTC
CASSQMVWTGGEYEQYF
>NA|NA|12|TRBJ2-7|TRBV6-1
TGTGCCAGCAGTGAATCGAGGAACGAGCAGTACTTC
CASSESRNEQYF
>NA|NA|14|TRBJ2-1|TRBV28
TGTGCCAGCAGTTTACTACAAGTTGACCATGAGCAGTTCTTC
CASSLLQVDHEQFF
>NA|NA|14|TRBJ1-3|TRBV27
TGTGCCAGCAGTTCCACAGGGACAGGAAACACCATATATTTT
CASSSTGTGNTIYF
>NA|NA|15|TRBJ2-1|TRBV19
TGTGCCAGTAGTATGTGGGAGAGCTCCTACAATGAGCAGTTCTTC
CASSMWESSYNEQFF
>NA|NA|13|TRBJ2-1|TRBV19
TGTGCCAGTAGCCGCGGTGGTTTGAATGAGCAGTTCTTC
CASSRGGLNEQFF
>NA|NA|14|TRBJ2-7|TRBV28
TGTGCCAGCAGTTTCGGCTTGGGGGTCTACGAGCAGTACTTC
CASSFGLGVYEQYF
>TRBD1|NA|13|TRBJ1-1|TRBV6-5
TGTGCCAGCATTGACAGGGGGGGAACTGAAGCTTTCTTT
CASIDRGGTEAFF
>TRBD1|NA|17|TRBJ1-2|TRBV11-2
TGTGCCAGCAGCTTAGGCGCCTTCACAGGGGGCAGGAAGGGCTACACCTTC
CASSLGAFTGGRKGYTF
>TRBD2|NA|15|TRBJ2-7|TRBV28
TGTGCCAGCAGTACCGGGACTAGCGGGAGGGGCGAGCAGTACTTC
CASSTGTSGRGEQYF
>NA|few|14|TRBJ2-7|TRBV2
TGTGCCAGCCGGGGAGAGCGGGCCACCTACGAGCAGTACTTC
CASRGERATYEQYF
>NA|NA|12|TRBJ1-2|TRBV5-1
TGCGCCAGCAGCTTGTCTGATTTTGGCTACACCTTC
CASSLSDFGYTF
>NA|NA|13|TRBJ1-1|TRBV6-4
TGTGCCAGCAGGGTGGCCGGGAGCACTGAAGCTTTCTTT
CASRVAGSTEAFF
>NA|NA|13|TRBJ2-2|TRBV7-6
TGTGCCAGCAGCTTCGAGCGGGCCGGGGAGCTGTTTTTT
CASSFERAGELFF
>TRBD1|once|13|TRBJ1-1|TRBV30
TGTGCCTGGAGTGTACGAGGGGGCGGTCATGCTTTCTTT
CAWSVRGGGHAFF
>NA|once|14|TRBJ2-7|TRBV21-1
TGTGCCAGCAGCAAGGGGAATCGTTACTACGAGCAGTACTTC
CASSKGNRYYEQYF
>NA|NA|15|TRBJ1-4|TRBV2
TGTGCCAGCAGTGCCGAACATCCGAGGGGTGAAAAACTGTTTTTT
CASSAEHPRGEKLFF
>TRBD1|once|15|TRBJ2-7|TRBV27
TGTGCCAACAGTTACGACAGGGGGCTGCCCTACGAGCAGTACTTC
CANSYDRGLPYEQYF
>NA|NA|14|TRBJ2-7|TRBV5-4
TGTGCCAGCAGCTTGCGGGACACCGGTTACGAGCAGTACTTC
CASSLRDTGYEQYF
>TRBD1|NA|14|TRBJ2-7|TRBV27
TGTGCCAGCAGCCCGACAACAGGGGCGGGCGAGCAGTACTTC
CASSPTTGAGEQYF
>TRBD1|NA|17|TRBJ2-5|TRBV18
TGTGCCAGCTCACCCTATCGGGACAGGGGCCAACAAGAGACCCAGTACTTC
CASSPYRDRGQQETQYF
>TRBD2|NA|16|TRBJ2-3|TRBV19
TGTGCCAGTAATCCCCAACCGGGAGGAGTAACAGATACGCAGTATTTT
CASNPQPGGVTDTQYF
>TRBD1|NA|16|TRBJ2-2|TRBV7-2
TGTGCCAGCAGCTTAGCGGCAGGGGGCCGGCTCGGGGAGCTGTTTTTT
CASSLAAGGRLGELFF
>NA|once|15|TRBJ1-5|TRBV6-1
TGTGCCAGCAGTGAAGTCGGGGGTTCTAGTCAGCCCCAGCATTTT
CASSEVGGSSQPQHF
>NA|NA|16|TRBJ1-2|TRBV9
TGTGCCAGCAGCGCCTCCTCTGGGAGGGATAACTATGGCTACACCTTC
CASSASSGRDNYGYTF
>NA|few|16|TRBJ2-3|TRBV4-3
TGCGCCAGCAGCGAGGGATTAGCAAGCGGCACAGATACGCAGTATTTT
CASSEGLASGTDTQYF
>TRBD1|once|13|TRBJ1-4|TRBV5-3
TGTGCCAGAAGCCCCGGGACAGTCGAAAAACTGTTTTTT
CARSPGTVEKLFF